This T cell receptor (beta chain) is drawn from a study of Graves' ophthalmopathy and Graves' hyperthyroidism (dated by TCRdb to the late 2010s). Broadly, across the study: Peripheral blood was collected at initial diagnosis, prior to any treatment. The study used signatures of the TCR beta repertoire to tell Graves' ophthalmopathy apart from Graves' hyperthyroidism and to predict which patients would progress to ophthalmopathy. In total, 120 to 150 blood samples were TCR-sequenced: 43 ophthalmopathy, around 75 hyperthyroidism and about 17 hyperthyroidism-to-ophthalmopathy patients. A discovery set of about 99 patients (under 45 ophthalmopathy, 55 to 60 stable hyperthyroidism) was enrolled to explore V-J signatures distinguishing ophthalmopathy from hyperthyroidism. An independent validation cohort was composed of fewer than 20 hyperthyroidism patients and some 16 patients who later progressed from hyperthyroidism to ophthalmopathy. T-cell repertoires of thyroid tissue and blood were compared in more than 5 hyperthyroidism patients. Following sample collection, hyperthyroidism patients were given methimazole at a starting dose of 30 mg daily, and ophthalmopathy patients were given high-dose intravenous methylprednisolone.

For repertoire sequencing, TCR beta CDR3 regions were amplified from RNA transcripts. The first round was an RT-PCR using HTBI primers with the Qiagen OneStep RT-PCR kit, and this first round was followed by a second-round multiplex PCR, then size selection and purification. Libraries were sequenced paired-end with 100 bp reads on an Illumina HiSeq2000. On the study's bioinformatics: Reads were processed with SOAPnuke, discarding reads with adapters, uncalled bases, mean Phred below 15, or no exact constant-primer or identifier match. COPE v1.2.5 was used to merge high-quality paired reads. Each unique nucleotide sequence was treated as a clonotype, and MiTCR v1.1 was used to align the clonotypes to the IMGT TRB V, D and J references. The analysis was limited to V-J combinations with a frequency above 0.0001, which together covered 99.2% of the repertoires. A TCR clonal expansion and chaos score per V-J combination was defined as the ratio of F50 clonal expansion to chaos observed in the TCRdist matrix. Welch's t-statistics and random forest were used to reduce features to approximately 13 V-J combinations, which were fed into a naive Bayes classifier. Thyroid-blood repertoire similarity was quantified with the Morisita-Horn index. TCRdb itself trimmed the public reads at Q25 with fastp, ran MiXCR and retained productive beta chains. One record per CDR3 amino acid sequence lists the most common genes and DNA. The V and J calls were determined by TCRdb, not by the authors. Across this sample there are about 740,000 distinct CDR3 sequences, with approximately 40% seen only once. The top ten clones comprise less than 55% of the sample.

The full study reports these points: In validation, the model predicted ophthalmopathy progression with over 60% sensitivity and approximately 75% specificity; some 13 predicted patients were CT-confirmed with GO in a median of around 6 months. Sample size was not statistically predetermined, and group allocation was not concealed from the investigators. In cross-validation, the 13-signature model distinguished ophthalmopathy from stable hyperthyroidism with approximately 85% sensitivity and approximately 81% specificity, and in the test set the corresponding values were roughly 80% and 76%. Most of the expanded thyroid clonotypes with a frequency above 0.001 were also detected in blood, and it was suggested that the thyroid immune response may be reflected by blood repertoires.

Patients with ophthalmopathy had moderately to severely active disease, with a Clinical Activity Score of 3 or more, a NOSPECS grade of 4 or more, and a disease duration of less than 3 months. Patients with other autoimmune diseases, uncontrolled infections, pregnancy or lactation were excluded from the study. Clinical symptoms, serum thyroxine, TRAb, thyroid ultrasound and orbital computed tomography were used for diagnosis. Using Ficoll-Paque density gradient centrifugation, PBMCs were isolated from 10 ml of fresh peripheral blood. Total RNA was extracted using Trizol reagent, and RNA quality was checked on an Agilent 2100 Bioanalyzer. As for this clonotype: The target of this receptor is not known. One junction end does not reproduce the germline sequence, and a read error may be involved.

The sample comprised peripheral blood. The receptor comes from an adult man with Graves' ophthalmopathy.

The DNA sequence reads TGTGCCAGCGCCCGAGGGGAGGGCGAGCAGTGCTTC. It encodes CASARGEGEQCF. This chain joins TRBV10-3 to TRBJ2-7; the central 7 bases match TRBD2. From the germline V gene, CDR1 is ENHRY and CDR2 is SYGVKD. CDR3 length: 12 amino acids, cysteine to phenylalanine. Of all the DNA, just the CDR3 is kept, 36 bases in frame from base 1.